This T cell receptor beta chain was sequenced for a study of T cell responses to AZD1222 COVID-19 vaccine. The CDR3 runs to 12 residues. Germline V gives CDR1 GTSNPN, CDR2 SVGIG (reference sequence). V was shortened by 4 bases and J by 6 bases, with 12 bases between the two germline ends. The method was immunoSEQ multiplex PCR; TCRdb's version includes in-frame clones alone and lacks a portion of them. The data show roughly 120,000 clones, with around 89% seen just once and roughly 7% held by the top ten. The starting material was peripheral blood, obtained 28 days after the second AZD1222 dose. J is TRBJ1-1 and V is TRBV30, with no clear D. This TCR was sampled from an adult who received the AZD1222 COVID-19 vaccine. Written as DNA, the CDR3 is TGTGCCTGGACCCCCTGGGCGTCTGAAGCTTTCTTT. Translated: CAWTPWASEAFF.